The clone carrying this T cell receptor beta chain was observed many times. Its antigen is currently unknown. The CDR3 sequence is 16 residues long. V was clipped by 8 bases and J by 1 base; unmatched bases: 12. Germline CDR1 and CDR2: ENHRY and SYGVKD. Time point denoted: blood at routine non-recurrence follow-up after resection. TCRdb re-derived calls from the 5' RACE reads in MiXCR, one entry per CDR3 protein. The sample includes roughly 70,000 distinct CDR3 sequences, 8% to 9% of them seen just once. These data belong to a study of spatial heterogeneity in lung cancer. Whole-study context: Across the raw uncorrected reads, a unique TCR and UMI combination was observed, on average, more than ten times.

Study observations and caveats: Relative to follow-up, resection was when ubiquitous expanded tumor TCRs appeared more in blood.

Sequencing used PBMCs, obtained at follow-up. The clonotype comes from a female donor with early-stage non-small cell lung cancer. J is TRBJ2-3 and V is TRBV10-3; 7 bases are a match to TRBD1. The CDR3 nucleotides read TGTGCCATCCGAGAAACGTCAGGGGGTGGCACAGATACGCAGTATTTT. This encodes CAIRETSGGGTDTQYF.